These T cell receptor beta chains were read from a single sample in a study of blood T cell repertoires in COVID-19. Here immunoSEQ multiplex PCR was the method, and the copy in TCRdb shows in-frame clones only, minus some. The sample lists around 150,000 clones; 65% to 80% were seen once. Sequenced input: peripheral blood. Receptors were obtained from a man aged 55 to 70 with acute or convalescent COVID-19. The CDR3 runs from the conserved cysteine through the conserved F or W. A D gene is named only where the DNA matches it firmly. Not all rows give a size; the values are once, few, many and, for expanded clones, a class.

TRBJ2-7 | TRBV5-6 | TRBD1 | - | TGTGCCAGCAGCCCGGGACAGGGGGATCCGGGGGAGCAGTACTTC | CASSPGQGDPGEQYF
TRBJ1-6 | TRBV6-2/TRBV6-3 | - | - | TGTGCCAGCAGCCCACGAAGCCGAGGTAATTCACCCCTCCACTTT | CASSPRSRGNSPLHF
TRBJ1-1 | TRBV29-1 | - | many | TGCAGCGCCCTACCGTCCCGGTCAGGTTTTCCTGAAGCTTTCTTT | CSALPSRSGFPEAFF
TRBJ1-5 | TRBV7-2 | TRBD1 | - | TGTGCCAGCAGCCTGAGAGGGGGCTACGGCAATCAGCCCCAGCATTTT | CASSLRGGYGNQPQHF
TRBJ1-2 | TRBV7-2 | TRBD1 | few | TGTGCCAGCAGGTTCCCAGGGGGCGCCTATGGCTACACCTTC | CASRFPGGAYGYTF
TRBJ1-1 | TRBV6-5 | TRBD1 | - | TGTGCCAGCAGTTTGGTTGGACAGGGAGGCACTGAAGCTTTCTTT | CASSLVGQGGTEAFF
TRBJ1-6 | TRBV27 | - | - | TGTGCCAGCAGTTTAAGGGGTTTAGCCCTCCACTTT | CASSLRGLALHF
TRBJ1-3 | TRBV4-1 | - | few | TGCGCCAGCAGCCAAGACGTCCGGAACACCATATATTTT | CASSQDVRNTIYF
TRBJ2-1 | TRBV7-9 | - | - | TGTGCCAGCAGGGGCGGGGTTGAGCAGTTCTTC | CASRGGVEQFF
TRBJ1-2 | TRBV19 | - | - | TGTGCCAGTAGTATAGATCACGGAGGGGCGGGTGGCTACACCTTC | CASSIDHGGAGGYTF
TRBJ2-3 | TRBV4-1 | TRBD2 | - | TGCGCCAGCAGCCAAGATCAAAGCGGGGGGGCGACAGATACGCAGTATTTT | CASSQDQSGGATDTQYF
TRBJ1-2 | TRBV7-8 | TRBD1 | - | TGTGCCAGCAGCTTATCTAGGGGACAGGGAAGCGGCTACACCTTC | CASSLSRGQGSGYTF
TRBJ1-5 | TRBV19 | - | - | TGTGCCAGTAGTATAGTAAGGCAGGGTCATCAGCCCCAGCATTTT | CASSIVRQGHQPQHF
TRBJ1-1 | TRBV5-1 | - | - | TGCGCCAGCAGCTTGGAGACACCCCACACTGAAGCTTTCTTT | CASSLETPHTEAFF
TRBJ2-6 | TRBV29-1 | - | - | TGCAGCGTTGAAGAGGAGGGCGGGGGCCTTCTGTACGGGGCCAACGTCCTGACTTTC | CSVEEEGGGLLYGANVLTF
TRBJ2-3 | TRBV3-1/TRBV3-2 | TRBD1 | - | TGTGCCAGCAGCCAGCCCTGGACAGGGGTCCCAGATACGCAGTATTTT | CASSQPWTGVPDTQYF
TRBJ1-1 | TRBV12-5 | - | - | TGTGCTAGTGGTTTGGAAGGAGAGGAAGCTTTCTTT | CASGLEGEEAFF
TRBJ2-1 | TRBV11-2 | - | - | TGTGCCAGCAGCTTAGCGGGGAACATATACAATGAGCAGTTCTTC | CASSLAGNIYNEQFF
TRBJ2-3 | TRBV23-1 | TRBD2 | - | TGCGCCAGCAGTCAGGCTAGCGGGGGGGAGTCCACAGATACGCAGTATTTT | CASSQASGGESTDTQYF